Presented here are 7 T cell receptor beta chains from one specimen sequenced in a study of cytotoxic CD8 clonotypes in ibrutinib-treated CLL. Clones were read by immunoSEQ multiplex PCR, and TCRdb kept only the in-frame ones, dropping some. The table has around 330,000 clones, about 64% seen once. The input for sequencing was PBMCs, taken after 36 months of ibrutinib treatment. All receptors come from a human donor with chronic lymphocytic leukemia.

The CDR3 region has the DNA TGTGCCAGCAGTAGCCCGGGACTAGGAGAGACCCAGTACTTC. It translates to CASSSPGLGETQYF. The chain has TRBV2 and TRBJ2-5; 8 bases are shared with TRBD2. Looked up from germline, CDR1 is SNHLY and CDR2 is FYNNEI. The trim removed 5 bases at V and 4 bases at J, leaving 6 bases unmatched. This CDR3 contains 14 residues.

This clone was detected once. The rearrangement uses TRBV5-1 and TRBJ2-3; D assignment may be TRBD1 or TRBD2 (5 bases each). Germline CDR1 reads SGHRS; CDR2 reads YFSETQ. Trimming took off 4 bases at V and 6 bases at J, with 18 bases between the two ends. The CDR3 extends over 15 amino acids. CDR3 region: CASSPGTYSGDTQYF. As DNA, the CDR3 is TGCGCCAGCAGCCCCGGGACGTACTCAGGGGATACGCAGTATTTT.

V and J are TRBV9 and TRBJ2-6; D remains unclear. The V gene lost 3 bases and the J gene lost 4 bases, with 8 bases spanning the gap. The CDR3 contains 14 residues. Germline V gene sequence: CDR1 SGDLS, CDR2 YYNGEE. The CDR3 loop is CASSAQSGANVLTF. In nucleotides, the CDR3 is TGTGCCAGCAGCGCACAATCCGGGGCCAACGTCCTGACTTTC.

The CDR3 loop reads CATSREKRGGAETQYF. Written as DNA, the CDR3 is TGTGCCACCAGCAGAGAAAAGCGGGGGGGCGCAGAGACCCAGTACTTC. The rearrangement links TRBV15 to TRBJ2-5; TRBD2 matches at 10 bases. The germline CDR1 and CDR2 sequences are LNHNV and YYDKDF (reference sequence). The CDR3 is 16 residues long. The V segment lost 0 bases and the J segment 4 bases; nucleotides outside the gene matches: 5.

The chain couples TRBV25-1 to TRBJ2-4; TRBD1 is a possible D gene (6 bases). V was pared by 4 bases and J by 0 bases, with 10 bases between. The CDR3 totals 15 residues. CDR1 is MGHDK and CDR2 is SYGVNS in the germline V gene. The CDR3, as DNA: TGTGCCAGCAGTGGCCAGGGGCCAGCCAAAAACATTCAGTACTTC. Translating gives CASSGQGPAKNIQYF.

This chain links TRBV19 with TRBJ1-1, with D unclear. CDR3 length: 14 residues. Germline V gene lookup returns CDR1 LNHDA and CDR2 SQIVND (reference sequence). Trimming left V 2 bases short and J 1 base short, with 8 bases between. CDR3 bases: TGTGCCAGTAGTATACCGGGGTGGAACACTGAAGCTTTCTTT. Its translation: CASSIPGWNTEAFF.

CDR3 bases: TGTGCCGCCGCCCGGGACAGCCCCTACGAGCAGTACTTC. This translates into CAAARDSPYEQYF. The chain joins TRBV10-3 to TRBJ2-7; 7 nucleotides line up with TRBD1. Germline V CDR1 and CDR2: ENHRY, SYGVKD. This CDR3 comprises 13 residues. V dropped 11 bases and J dropped 2; count of bases not matched to a gene: 9.